These T cell receptor beta chains were read from a single sample in a study of T cell changes during pregnancy in multiple sclerosis. This table comes from immunoSEQ multiplex PCR, and its TCRdb copy is limited to in-frame clones, with some not included. The data hold around 61,000 clones, with around nine tenths observed a single time. Material: peripheral blood from another person, used as feeder cells. These receptors all come from a human donor whose cells served as feeder cells for cultures in a pregnancy study. Both conserved end residues are trimmed from each CDR3.

v_call	j_call	cdr3_aa
TRBV5-6	TRBJ2-7	ASSLGLAGGLY
TRBV7-2	TRBJ1-5	ASSPTAGDRAQH
TRBV29-1	TRBJ2-1	SVEDSSGGYNEQF
TRBV28	TRBJ1-3	ASSSGSGDSGNTIY
TRBV6-1	TRBJ1-2	ATLRDYNRVYGYT
TRBV6-5	TRBJ2-5	ASSRQGALGETQY
TRBV6-4	TRBJ2-2	ASSARTGDTGELF
TRBV30	TRBJ1-2	AWSIGQMINYGYT
TRBV28	TRBJ2-1	ASSTWGVYNEQF
TRBV7-2	TRBJ2-2	ASSLAWNTGELF
TRBV7-2	TRBJ1-2	ASSLGWGSYGYT
TRBV13	TRBJ2-1	ASSFGTSGRNEQF
TRBV6-5	TRBJ1-2	ASSYSSNYGYT
TRBV2	TRBJ2-3	ASTPEVVHTQY
TRBV7-3	TRBJ2-1	ASSPILAGGEQF
TRBV6-5	TRBJ2-2	ASRRGPGELF
TRBV6-5	TRBJ1-2	ASRPEGGGYT
TRBV27	TRBJ1-2	ASGRGFGYGYT
TRBV29-1	TRBJ2-6	SVANSGANVLT
TRBV5-1	TRBJ2-3	ASSLTPTRGDTQY
TRBV27	TRBJ1-1	ASSPRGPDEAF
TRBV29-1	TRBJ2-5	SVSWLAGHQETQY
TRBV19	TRBJ2-6	ASNTRGRSGANVLT
TRBV21-1	TRBJ2-2	ASSTNPPLSDRGTGELF
TRBV11-2	TRBJ2-1	ASSLLLAGGPYEQF
TRBV9	TRBJ1-4	ASSVGALSEKLF
TRBV5-4	TRBJ2-3	ASSPGGSGTDTQY
TRBV29-1	TRBJ2-2	SVEVGLAATGELF
TRBV5-1	TRBJ2-5	ASSLGSGTYQETQY
TRBV16	TRBJ1-3	ASSRFSGQGAGNTIY